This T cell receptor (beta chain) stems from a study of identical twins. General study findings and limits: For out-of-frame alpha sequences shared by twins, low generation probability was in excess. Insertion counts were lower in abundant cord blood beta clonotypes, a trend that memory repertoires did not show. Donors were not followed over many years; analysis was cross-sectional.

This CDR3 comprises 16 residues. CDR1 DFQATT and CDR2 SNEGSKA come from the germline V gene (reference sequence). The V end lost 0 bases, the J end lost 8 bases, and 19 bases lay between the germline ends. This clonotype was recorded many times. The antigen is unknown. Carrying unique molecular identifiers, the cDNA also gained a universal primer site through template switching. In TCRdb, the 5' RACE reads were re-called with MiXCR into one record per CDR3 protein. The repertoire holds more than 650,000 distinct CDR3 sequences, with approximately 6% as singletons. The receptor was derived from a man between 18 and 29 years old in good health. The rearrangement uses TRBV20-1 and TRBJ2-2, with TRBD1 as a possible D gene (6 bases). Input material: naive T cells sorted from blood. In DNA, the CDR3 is TGCAGTGCTAGAGATCTAAAAGGGAACAGGGAAGGGGAGCTGTTTTTT. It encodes CSARDLKGNREGELFF.